The entry below gives a single T cell receptor beta chain sequence along with its context. Its antigen is not known. The data were taken from a study of T cell repertoires in cytomegalovirus infection. Study context: Public TCR beta signatures indicated both CMV infection and matching HLA type. Findings and limits, study-wide: The response measured ex vivo was dominated by TCR beta clonotypes (HLA-C-restricted and CMV-specific). Of the TCR beta families, the public ones yielded a cumulative frequency that identified carriers of CMV plus the relevant HLA.

TCRdb fed the reads into MiXCR, producing one record per CDR3 protein. The data hold 150,000 to 200,000 distinct CDR3 sequences, with approximately 20% observed a single time. The germline gives CDR1 SGHRS, CDR2 YFSETQ. The CDR3 has 15 amino acids. Trimming pared 0 bases from V and 0 bases from J, leaving 7 bases between. Material for sequencing was PBMCs. This TCR came from a human donor in good health (CMV status not recorded). Some clones in this sample may be carry-over from other donors' samples. The chain recombines TRBV5-1 with TRBJ1-3; no reliable D call. CDR3 nucleotide sequence: TGCGCCAGCAGCTTGGTGGGCTTCTCTGGAAACACCATATATTTT. Translating gives CASSLVGFSGNTIYF.